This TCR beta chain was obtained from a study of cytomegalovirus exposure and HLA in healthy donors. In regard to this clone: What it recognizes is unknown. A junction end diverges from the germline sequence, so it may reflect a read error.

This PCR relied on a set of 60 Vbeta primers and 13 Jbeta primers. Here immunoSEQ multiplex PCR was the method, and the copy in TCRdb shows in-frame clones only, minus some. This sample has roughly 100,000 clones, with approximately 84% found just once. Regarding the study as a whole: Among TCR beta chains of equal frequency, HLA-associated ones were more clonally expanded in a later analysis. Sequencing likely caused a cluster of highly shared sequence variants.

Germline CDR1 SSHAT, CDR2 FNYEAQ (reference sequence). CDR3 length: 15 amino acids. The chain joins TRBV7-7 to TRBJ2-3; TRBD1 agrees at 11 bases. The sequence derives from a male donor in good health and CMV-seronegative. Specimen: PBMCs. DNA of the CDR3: TGTGCTAGCAGCCGTGGGACAGGGGGAACAGATACGCAGTATTTT. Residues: CASSRGTGGTDTQYF. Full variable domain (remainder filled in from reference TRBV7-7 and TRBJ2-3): GAGVSQSPRYKVTKRGQDVTLRCDPISSHATLYWYQQALGQGPEFLTYFNYEAQPDKSGLPSDRFSAERPEGSISTLTIQRTEQRDSAMYRCASSRGTGGTDTQYFGPGTRLTVL.